This entry describes one TCR beta chain. The record originates from a study of patients and donors after allogeneic stem cell transplantation. The CDR3 is 12 amino acids. Germline V lookup: CDR1 DFQATT, CDR2 SNEGSKA (reference sequence). Trimming stripped 6 bases from V and 5 bases from J, with 11 bases between. TCRdb reprocessed the RT-PCR reads with MiXCR, giving one entry per CDR3 protein. The data show approximately 200,000 distinct CDR3 sequences, 35% to 45% seen once. Material: blood, either unsorted or a sorted T cell fraction (not recorded which). The chain uses TRBV20-1 and TRBJ1-5, with D tentatively TRBD1 (6 bases). The source of this sequence is a human donor who was either an allogeneic HSCT recipient or a stem cell or donor lymphocyte infusion donor (not recorded which). It is not recorded whose cells these are; they may come from a transplant donor. CDR3 sequence (DNA): TGCAGTGCCTTAAGGGGGGATCAGCCCCAGCATTTT. It translates to CSALRGDQPQHF.